This T cell receptor (beta chain) was found in a study of vaccination and CD4 T cells after COVID-19 (dated by TCRdb to between 2022 and 2023). At the level of the whole study: SARS-CoV-2 positivity had been established in the convalescent patients by nasal swab PCR, and mild disease was recorded in about 9 of these patients and severe disease in one. In the convalescent cohort there were six males and four females, among whom were two Hispanic individuals, seven Caucasians, two Asians and one multiracial person. Participants got two doses of the Pfizer-BioNTech BNT162b2 vaccine (n=8) or two doses of the Moderna mRNA-1273 vaccine (n=2). Post-COVID blood samples were collected from convalescent patients a median of around 100 days after diagnosis, with a range of about 30 to 161 days. The time from the second vaccine dose to post-vaccine blood sampling had a median of roughly 72 days and ranged from about 12 to 250 days. The cultures were stimulated with overlapping spike peptide pools from SARS-CoV-2 and from the common cold coronaviruses HCoV-NL63, HCoV-OC43 and HCoV-229E. Control cultures received a CEFX viral epitope pool as the positive control, an HIV-1 Nef peptide pool as the negative control, or no peptide. The spike-specific CD4+ TCR repertoire was compared before and after mRNA vaccination in nine to ten COVID-19 convalescent patients and a few infection-naive healthy vaccine recipients.

Overall study outcomes, separate from this receptor: The median number of SARS-CoV-2-reactive clonotypes rose from about 23 after infection to some 37 after vaccination, but the change was not significant. Of the vaccine-specific clones in convalescent patients, 304 of 307, or nearly all, reacted only to SARS-CoV-2 spike and did not cross-react with common cold coronaviruses. In convalescent patients, a median approximately 86% of post-vaccine SARS-CoV-2-reactive clones were detected only after vaccination, suggesting vaccine-specific priming. Relatively few convalescent patients were included in the study, and early timepoints after natural infection were not analyzed.

Spanning cysteine to phenylalanine, the CDR3 consists of 11 amino acids. Only the CDR3 portion is preserved as DNA: 33 bases, with reading frame beginning at the first base. The V and J ends are trimmed by 2 bases and 6 bases, leaving 7 bases between them. From the germline V gene (reference sequence), CDR1 is DFQATT and CDR2 is SNEGSKA. The method behind the library was PCR. At the Johns Hopkins FTIC core, DNA from the cultured CD4+ T cells underwent TCR sequencing with the Oncomine TCR Beta short-read assay. The QIAamp micro DNA kit was used to extract genomic DNA from the cultured CD4+ T cells. The Oncomine TCR Beta libraries from cultured CD4+ T cells were pooled using unique dual indexes and then sequenced on an Illumina iSeq 100. In the paper's pipeline: Non-productive sequences were removed, and CDR3s that did not start with C, did not end with F or W, or were shorter than 7 amino acids were discarded. The MANAFEST web application identified antigen-specific clonotypes by comparing peptide-stimulated wells against reference wells and other culture wells. Positive clones required FDR below 0.05, an odds ratio above 5, and productive frequency above 0.1% in at least two of three replicate wells. A clonotype counted as cross-reactive if it showed significant expansion both in the SARS-CoV-2 spike wells and in at least one common cold coronavirus spike condition. Levenshtein distances (stringdist) and unrooted phylogenetic trees (ape) in R version 3.6.1 were used to assess CDR3 homology. TCRdb reprocessing: public reads trimmed at Q25 with fastp, clones called with MiXCR, in-frame beta chains kept. Entries that share a CDR3 protein sequence are merged under the most common genes and DNA. V and J calls and clone size were set by TCRdb, not the authors. The sample table shows around 21,000 distinct CDR3 sequences, and roughly three fifths are seen once. The top ten clonotypes cover roughly 10% of the sample.

The sample's treatment or condition, from its label and the paper: roughly ten-day PBMC culture with coronavirus spike peptide pools or control peptides (ViraFEST assay). The ViraFEST assay, used in the study, expanded antigen-specific T cells with peptide pools and then identified the expanded clonotypes through TCR sequencing. Positive SARS-CoV-2 PCR tests in the convalescent patients dated from March to December 2020, before Alpha, Beta and Delta variants emerged in the United States. Each well held fewer than 2.5 million PBMCs cultured with approximately 10 ug/ml peptide pools in IMDM containing 5% human AB serum and approximately 10 IU/ml IL-2. Half of the culture medium was replaced with fresh IL-2-containing medium on days 3 and 7. After roughly nine days of culture, CD4+ T cells were isolated by negative selection using the EasySep CD4+ T cell isolation kit. Ficoll-Paque Plus gradient centrifugation was used to isolate PBMCs from whole blood, and the isolated PBMCs were then either used fresh or cryopreserved at -140C. Each culture condition was generally run in triplicate wells.

As concerns this clonotype: Its recognized antigen is unknown. Per-nucleotide qualities are absent, and no much larger clonotype sits a single base away.

The chain was built from TRBV20-1 and TRBJ1-2; the D gene cannot be named for sure. The TCR sequence derives from a human donor who had recovered from COVID-19. Sequencing input: CD4+ T cells from blood, cultured in vitro. CDR3 loop: CSARISDGYTF. DNA sequence: TGCAGTGCTAGAATCTCGGATGGCTACACCTTC.